The present TCR beta chain was sequenced within a study of somatic mutations in cytotoxic T cells in rheumatoid arthritis. General observations from the study: The CD8+ clonality of rheumatoid arthritis patients increased with age, whereas that of healthy controls did not.

As processed by the authors: Patient CD8+ clones larger than 1% rarely matched published virus-specific TCRB sequences. Libraries were prepared by immunoSEQ multiplex PCR; TCRdb keeps only in-frame clonotypes and omits some of them. V, J and clone size derive from that table, while D and trimming were established from the DNA sequence. The sample records more than 2,500 clones, around 80% being singletons. The CDR3 contains 17 residues. The V segment lost 8 bases and the J segment 5 bases; nucleotides outside the gene matches: 16. The germline CDR1 and CDR2 sequences are GTSNPN and SVGIG (reference sequence). As concerns this clone: Its antigen remains unknown.

The study pulled out CD4+ and CD8+ cells with positive magnetic bead selection and then checked their purity by flow cytometry. The receptor comes from a man in his 60s with rheumatoid arthritis. Sequenced input: CD8+ T cells sorted from blood. This chain joins TRBV30 and TRBJ2-2, with 11 positions matching TRBD1. CDR3 amino acids: CAKSPGQGAALTGELFF. DNA of the CDR3: TGTGCCAAGAGCCCTGGACAGGGGGCTGCATTGACCGGGGAGCTGTTTTTT.